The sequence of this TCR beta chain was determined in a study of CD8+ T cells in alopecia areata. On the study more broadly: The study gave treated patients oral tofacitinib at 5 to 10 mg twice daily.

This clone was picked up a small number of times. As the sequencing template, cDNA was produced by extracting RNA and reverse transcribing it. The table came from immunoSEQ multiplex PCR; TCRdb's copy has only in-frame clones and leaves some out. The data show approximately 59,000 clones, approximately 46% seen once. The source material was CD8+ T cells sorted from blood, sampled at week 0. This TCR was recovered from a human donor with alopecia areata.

The CDR3 loop reads CASSLATIYEQYF. Written as DNA, the CDR3 is TGTGCCAGCAGCTTAGCAACAATCTACGAGCAGTACTTC. This chain joins TRBV12-2 and TRBJ2-7; the D segment call TRBD1 is taken from the table without a DNA check. TRBV12-2 is recorded as a pseudogene. The CDR3 runs 13 residues.